This is a list of T cell receptor beta chains from one sample in a study of sequential checkpoint blockade in melanoma. Produced via immunoSEQ multiplex PCR; TCRdb's table is partial and in-frame only. Of 9,000 to 15,000 clones listed, about 79% are singletons. The sample was CD8+ T cells sorted from blood (inferred from file names), taken from a patient given nivolumab and ipilimumab in sequence. These receptors were collected from a human donor with melanoma. CDR3s include the opening cysteine and the closing phenylalanine or tryptophan. Each record gives: D gene, J gene, V gene, clone size, CDR3 protein, CDR3 DNA. D genes are given only for firm matches. Part of the rows lack a size; the others show once, few, many or a class for expanded clones.

>.|TRBJ2-3|TRBV6-5|.
CASSRSVMGTDTQYF
TGTGCCAGCAGCCGAAGCGTGATGGGCACAGATACGCAGTATTTT
>.|TRBJ2-1|TRBV11-2|.
CASSLGGNLGNEQFF
TGTGCCAGCAGCTTAGGCGGGAATTTAGGCAATGAGCAGTTCTTC
>TRBD1|TRBJ2-7|TRBV13|.
CASSLSGGTGTYEQYF
TGTGCCAGCAGCCTATCCGGAGGGACAGGGACCTACGAGCAGTACTTC
>TRBD1|TRBJ2-7|TRBV27|.
CASSLFGQGYEQYF
TGTGCCAGCAGTTTATTTGGACAGGGGTACGAGCAGTACTTC
>TRBD2|TRBJ2-5|TRBV5-4|.
CASSSPSASGGEETQYF
TGTGCCAGCAGCTCCCCTTCGGCTAGCGGGGGGGAAGAGACCCAGTACTTC
>TRBD1|TRBJ2-2|TRBV13|.
CASSADRGWAGELFF
TGTGCCAGCAGCGCGGACAGGGGTTGGGCCGGGGAGCTGTTTTTT
>.|TRBJ2-7|TRBV27|few
CASSYSSTGSSYEQYF
TGTGCCAGCAGTTACTCGAGCACAGGGAGCTCCTACGAGCAGTACTTC
>TRBD1|TRBJ1-5|TRBV28|.
CASSFAPGGNQPQHF
TGTGCCAGCAGTTTTGCGCCAGGGGGTAATCAGCCCCAGCATTTT
>TRBD1|TRBJ2-1|TRBV10-3|.
CATSNEGARNEQFF
TGTGCCACCTCAAATGAGGGGGCTAGGAATGAGCAGTTCTTC
>.|TRBJ2-1|TRBV4-1|.
CASSQQGGADEQFF
TGCGCCAGCAGCCAACAAGGGGGGGCTGATGAGCAGTTCTTC
>TRBD1|TRBJ2-1|TRBV6-5|once
CASKLLGQGNEQFF
TGTGCCAGCAAGCTGTTAGGACAGGGAAATGAGCAGTTCTTC